This entry describes one T cell receptor (beta chain). Its antigen is as yet unknown. The entry originates in a study of cytomegalovirus exposure and HLA in healthy donors. The PCR employed 60 Vbeta primers together with 13 Jbeta primers. The table came from immunoSEQ multiplex PCR; TCRdb's copy has only in-frame clones and leaves some out. The sample has 170,000 or so clones, just under 80% seen once. Germline CDR1 SGDLS, CDR2 YYNGEE. The length of the CDR3 is 16 residues. J was trimmed by 1 base and V by 4 bases; bases with no gene match: 8. Regarding the study as a whole: In a later analysis, CMV-associated beta chains were mostly HLA-associated, it appeared. Altogether, 160 or so TCR beta chains were recorded as cytomegalovirus-associated. High sensitivity and specificity were reportedly achieved when the classifier diagnosed cytomegalovirus status.

This chain connects TRBV9 to TRBJ1-3; 7 bases map to TRBD1. The source of this sequence is a woman aged 50 to 60 in good health and CMV-seropositive. The specimen sequenced was PBMCs. CDR3 residues: CASSTTQGGSGNTIYF. The CDR3, as DNA: TGTGCCAGCAGCACGACCCAGGGGGGATCTGGAAACACCATATATTTT.